The rows below give T cell receptor beta chains drawn from one sample of a study of STAT5B mutations in CD4+ large granular lymphocyte leukemia. TCRdb's table, derived via immunoSEQ multiplex PCR, lists solely in-frame clones and lacks some. The table shows about 29,000 clones, with over 70% occurring only once. Sample: CD4+ T cells from blood buffy coats. These TCRs come from a human donor in good health. Both conserved end residues are part of each CDR3. A D gene is named only where the DNA matches it firmly. Only part of the rows carry a size: once, few, many, or a class if the clone is expanded.

cdr3_nt cdr3_aa j_call v_call clone_size d_call
TGCGCCAGCAGCTTTAGCGCCAGGGGAAATGAGCAGTTCTTC CASSFSARGNEQFF TRBJ2-1 TRBV5-1 . .
TGTGCCATCAGTGAGGTCCCCGGGGAGACCCAGTACTTC CAISEVPGETQYF TRBJ2-5 TRBV10-3 . .
TGTGCCAGCAGTTCCCCTAGCAACCCGAGCTCCTACAATGAGCAGTTCTTC CASSSPSNPSSYNEQFF TRBJ2-1 TRBV27 . .
TGTGCCAGCAGCCTCGGGACTAGCGGGTACAATGAGCAGTTCTTC CASSLGTSGYNEQFF TRBJ2-1 TRBV5-4 . TRBD2
TGTGCCAGCACTTTGGGGGGGACTCCTGGCTACACCTTC CASTLGGTPGYTF TRBJ1-2 TRBV5-6 . .
TGTGCCAGCAGCCAATTTGGCCACCTCTATGGCTACACCTTC CASSQFGHLYGYTF TRBJ1-2 TRBV14 . .
TGTGCCAGCAGTGGGGGCCAACAAGAGACCCAGTACTTC CASSGGQQETQYF TRBJ2-5 TRBV2 . .
TGTGCCAGCAGCTTGGGGACAGGGGGCACAGATACGCAGTATTTT CASSLGTGGTDTQYF TRBJ2-3 TRBV5-6 . TRBD1
TGTGCCATCTCCCCGGCGAGCGGGAAGGGGACTTACGAGCAGTACTTC CAISPASGKGTYEQYF TRBJ2-7 TRBV10-3 . TRBD2
TGTGCCAGCTCACCCACCGGGAAACCCCAAAACTCACCCCTCCACTTT CASSPTGKPQNSPLHF TRBJ1-6 TRBV18 . .
TGTGCCAGCAGCCGCGGACTAGTTGCAGATACGCAGTATTTT CASSRGLVADTQYF TRBJ2-3 TRBV7-2 few TRBD2
TGTGCCAGCAGCTTAGGGTCCGCCCCAGAGAGTGGCGGGGAGCTGTTTTTT CASSLGSAPESGGELFF TRBJ2-2 TRBV11-2 . .